Presented here are 10 T cell receptor beta chains from one specimen sequenced in a study of OX40 agonist ivuxolimab in advanced cancers. Only in-frame clones appear in the TCRdb table, and some are missing; sequencing was by immunoSEQ multiplex PCR. The data contain more than 100,000 clones, roughly nine tenths of them singletons. The specimen comprised CD4+ or CD8+ T cells sorted from blood, sampled in a trial of the OX40 agonist ivuxolimab. These receptors all stem from an adult with an advanced solid tumor such as melanoma, head and neck, liver or kidney cancer.

This clone has just one count. This sequence joins TRBV7-2 and TRBJ2-5; D may be TRBD2 (5 bases). This CDR3 is 14 amino acids long. Germline assignment: CDR1 SGHTA and CDR2 FQGNSA. Trimming took off 0 bases at V and 3 bases at J, with 8 bases between the two ends. DNA of the CDR3: TGTGCCAGCAGCTTAGCGCGGGCGGAAGAGACCCAGTACTTC. Protein: CASSLARAEETQYF.

This sequence joins TRBV5-1 and TRBJ1-1; D possibly corresponds to TRBD1 (5 bases). Germline V gene lookup returns CDR1 SGHRS and CDR2 YFSETQ. CDR3 length: 15 residues. Trimming stripped 0 bases from V and 3 bases from J, with 12 bases between. CDR3 sequence: CASSLGSGMDTEAFF. CDR3 DNA sequence: TGCGCCAGCAGCTTGGGGTCAGGGATGGACACTGAAGCTTTCTTT. The variable domain in full, with the rest retrieved from reference TRBV5-1 and TRBJ1-1, is KAGVTQTPRYLIKTRGQQVTLSCSPISGHRSVSWYQQTPGQGLQFLFEYFSETQRNKGNFPGRFSGRQFSNSRSEMNVSTLELGDSALYLCASSLGSGMDTEAFFGQGTRLTVV.

The V call is TRBV28, the J call TRBJ2-7, with 10 bases lining up with TRBD1. V trimming: 5 bases; J trimming: 7 bases; junction bases outside the gene matches: 5. CDR1 is MDHEN and CDR2 is SYDVKM in the germline V gene. The CDR3 has 13 amino acids. The CDR3 loop reads CASSPRTGGEQYF. In DNA form, the CDR3 reads TGTGCCAGCAGTCCAAGGACAGGGGGGGAGCAGTACTTC.

V usage is TRBV6-5 and J usage is TRBJ2-7; D may be TRBD1 or TRBD2 (5 bases each). The length of the CDR3 is 16 residues. Germline V gives CDR1 MNHEY, CDR2 SVGAGI. V lost 0 bases and J lost 4, with 16 bases in between. The CDR3 DNA reads as TGTGCCAGCAGTTACTCAAACCGGGACGACACTTACGAGCAGTACTTC. Its translation is CASSYSNRDDTYEQYF.

J is TRBJ1-2 and V is TRBV28; D remains unclear. Trimming cost V 2 bases and J 3 bases, with 13 bases left between them. The germline gives CDR1 MDHEN, CDR2 SYDVKM. There are 15 residues in the CDR3. CDR3 loop: CASSLMATSHYGYTF. In nucleotides, the CDR3 is TGTGCCAGCAGTTTAATGGCGACTTCGCACTATGGCTACACCTTC.

The rearrangement joins TRBV27 to TRBJ2-3; D remains unclear. This CDR3 comprises 14 residues. Trimming removed 4 bases from V and 0 bases from J, with 8 bases in between. The germline CDR1 and CDR2 sequences are MNHEY and SMNVEV (reference sequence). The CDR3 bases are TGTGCCAGCAGTTACAGCCCTAGCACAGATACGCAGTATTTT. As protein: CASSYSPSTDTQYF.

V usage is TRBV29-1 and J usage is TRBJ2-2; 16 bases are shared with TRBD2. This CDR3 comprises 16 residues. V lost 7 bases to trimming and J lost 4 bases; unmatched junction nucleotides: 6. Germline CDR1 is SQVTM and CDR2 is ANQGSEA. CDR3 bases: TGCAGCGGGGGACTAGCGGGAGGGCCGAGCACCGGGGAGCTGTTTTTT. Amino acids: CSGGLAGGPSTGELFF.

The chain couples TRBV29-1 to TRBJ2-7; no reliable D call. This CDR3 is 12 amino acids long. The V end was cut by 1 base, the J end by 4 bases, with 8 bases between. The germline CDR1 and CDR2 sequences are SQVTM and ANQGSEA. CDR3 sequence reads: CSVEAADYEQYF. In nucleotides, the CDR3 is TGCAGCGTTGAAGCGGCAGATTACGAGCAGTACTTC.

V is TRBV5-1 and J is TRBJ2-7, with D perhaps matching TRBD1 or TRBD2 (5 bases each). The CDR3 runs 14 residues. The germline gives CDR1 SGHRS, CDR2 YFSETQ. The V and J ends lost 5 bases and 2 bases respectively, with 14 bases between them. CDR3 coding DNA: TGCGCCAGCAGTTACGGGACGGAAGCCTACGAGCAGTACTTC. The encoded protein is CASSYGTEAYEQYF.

CDR3 region: CASSQLGQGEGYTF. The CDR3 DNA is TGTGCCAGCAGCCAACTGGGGCAGGGGGAAGGCTACACCTTC. This chain connects TRBV4-2 to TRBJ1-2; the match to TRBD1 covers 7 bases. Germline V gene data show CDR1 as LGHNA and CDR2 as YNFKEQ. J gave up 8 bases and V 2 bases, and 8 bases lay outside the gene matches. The CDR3 is made up of 14 amino acids.